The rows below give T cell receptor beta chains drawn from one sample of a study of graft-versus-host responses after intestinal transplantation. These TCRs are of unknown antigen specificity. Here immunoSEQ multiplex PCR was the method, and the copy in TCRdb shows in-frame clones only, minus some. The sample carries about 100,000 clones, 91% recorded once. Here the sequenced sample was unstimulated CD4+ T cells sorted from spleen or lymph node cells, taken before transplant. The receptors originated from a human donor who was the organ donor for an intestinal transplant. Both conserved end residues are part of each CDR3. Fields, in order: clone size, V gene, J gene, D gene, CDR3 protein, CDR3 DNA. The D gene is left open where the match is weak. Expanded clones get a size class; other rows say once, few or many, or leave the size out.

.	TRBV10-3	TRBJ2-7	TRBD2	CAISESASGDLF	TGTGCCATCAGTGAGTCGGCTAGCGGGGACCTCTTC
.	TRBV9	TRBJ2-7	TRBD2	CASSAGLAGNYEQYF	TGTGCCAGCAGCGCGGGACTAGCGGGGAACTACGAGCAGTACTTC
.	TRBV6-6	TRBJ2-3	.	CASRTPTRGQDTQYF	TGTGCCAGCAGGACGCCGACTAGGGGCCAAGATACGCAGTATTTT
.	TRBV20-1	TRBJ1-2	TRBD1	CSAWDSYGYTF	TGCAGTGCTTGGGACAGCTATGGCTACACCTTC
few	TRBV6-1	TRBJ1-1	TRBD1	CASSESPRGSAEAFF	TGTGCCAGCAGTGAATCCCCCAGGGGGAGCGCTGAAGCTTTCTTT
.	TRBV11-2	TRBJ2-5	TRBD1	CASSLDAGTGPYF	TGTGCCAGCAGCTTAGACGCTGGGACAGGGCCGTACTTC
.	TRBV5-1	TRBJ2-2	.	CASKSGTVGSGGLFF	TGCGCCAGCAAATCCGGGACCGTAGGTTCCGGGGGGCTGTTTTTT
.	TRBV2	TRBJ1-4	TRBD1	CASSRDRAEKLFF	TGTGCCAGCAGCCGGGACAGGGCCGAAAAACTGTTTTTT
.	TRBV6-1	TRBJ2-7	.	CASSEVGRGSPYEQYF	TGTGCCAGCAGTGAAGTAGGCAGGGGAAGTCCCTACGAGCAGTACTTC
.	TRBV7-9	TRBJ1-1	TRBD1	CASSLGTAYTEAFF	TGTGCCAGCAGCCTTGGGACAGCCTACACTGAAGCTTTCTTT
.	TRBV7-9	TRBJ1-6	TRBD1	CASRGGQGSSYNSPLHF	TGTGCCAGCAGGGGCGGACAGGGCAGCTCCTATAATTCACCCCTCCACTTT
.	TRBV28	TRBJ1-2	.	CASSLLGAPYGYTF	TGTGCCAGCAGTTTATTGGGGGCGCCCTATGGCTACACCTTC
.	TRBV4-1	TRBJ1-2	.	CASSPQAGPQRYGYTF	TGCGCCAGCAGCCCTCAGGCGGGCCCCCAACGGTATGGCTACACCTTC
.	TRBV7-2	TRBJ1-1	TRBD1	CASSLRDSLEAFF	TGTGCCAGCAGCTTACGGGACAGCCTTGAAGCTTTCTTT
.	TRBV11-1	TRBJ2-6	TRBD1	CASSGGQLPSSGANVLTF	TGTGCCAGCAGTGGGGGACAGTTGCCCTCCTCTGGGGCCAACGTCCTGACTTTC
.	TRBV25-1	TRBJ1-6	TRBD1	CASSEWTGAAQGSPLHF	TGTGCCAGCAGTGAATGGACAGGGGCCGCCCAGGGATCACCCCTCCACTTT
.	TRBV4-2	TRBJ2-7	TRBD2	CASSQASGGNSYEQYF	TGTGCCAGCAGCCAAGCCTCGGGGGGGAACTCCTACGAGCAGTACTTC
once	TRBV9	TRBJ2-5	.	CASSAGTVQETQYF	TGTGCCAGCAGCGCCGGGACTGTACAAGAGACCCAGTACTTC
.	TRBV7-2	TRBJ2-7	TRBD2	CASSLRGLAGVYEQYF	TGTGCCAGCAGCTTAAGGGGACTAGCGGGGGTTTACGAGCAGTACTTC
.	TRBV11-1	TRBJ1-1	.	CASSFDVTGVSEAFF	TGTGCCAGCAGCTTTGACGTGACAGGAGTTTCTGAAGCTTTCTTT
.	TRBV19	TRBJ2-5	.	CASSIRRVEETQYF	TGTGCCAGTAGTATTCGGAGGGTTGAAGAGACCCAGTACTTC
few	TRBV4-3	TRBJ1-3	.	CASSPQGSGNTIYF	TGCGCCAGCAGCCCCCAGGGTTCAGGAAACACCATATATTTT
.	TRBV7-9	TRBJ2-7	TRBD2	CASSPRGVSSYEQYF	TGTGCCAGCAGCCCGCGGGGGGTGAGCTCCTACGAGCAGTACTTC
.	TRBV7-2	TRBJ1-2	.	CASSLFGDGYTF	TGTGCCAGCAGCTTATTCGGGGATGGCTACACCTTC
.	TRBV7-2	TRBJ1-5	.	CASSLGGGVGNQPQHF	TGTGCCAGCAGCTTAGGGGGGGGCGTTGGCAATCAGCCCCAGCATTTT